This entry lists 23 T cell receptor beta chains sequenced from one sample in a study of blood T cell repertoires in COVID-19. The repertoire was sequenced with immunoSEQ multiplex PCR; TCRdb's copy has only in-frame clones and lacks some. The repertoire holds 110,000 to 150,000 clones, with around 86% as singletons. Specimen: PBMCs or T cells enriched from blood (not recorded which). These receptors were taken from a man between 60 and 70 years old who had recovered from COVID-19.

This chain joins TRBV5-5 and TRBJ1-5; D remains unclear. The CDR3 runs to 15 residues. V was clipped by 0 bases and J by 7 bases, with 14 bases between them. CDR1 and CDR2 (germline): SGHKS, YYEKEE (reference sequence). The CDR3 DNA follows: TGTGCCAGCAGCTTGGCCGAGAGGATAGGCCAGCCCCAGCATTTT. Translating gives CASSLAERIGQPQHF.

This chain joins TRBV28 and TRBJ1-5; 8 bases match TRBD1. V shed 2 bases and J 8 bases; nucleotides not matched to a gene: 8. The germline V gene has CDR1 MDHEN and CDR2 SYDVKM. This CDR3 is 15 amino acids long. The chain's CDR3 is CASSLGQGGLKPQHF. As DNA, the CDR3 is TGTGCCAGCAGTTTAGGACAGGGTGGGCTTAAGCCCCAGCATTTT.

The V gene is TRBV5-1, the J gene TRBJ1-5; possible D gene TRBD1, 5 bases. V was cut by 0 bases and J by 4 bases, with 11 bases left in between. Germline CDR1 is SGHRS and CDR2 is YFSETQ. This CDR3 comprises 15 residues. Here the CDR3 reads CASSLEGFWNQPQHF. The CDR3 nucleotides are TGCGCCAGCAGCTTGGAGGGGTTTTGGAATCAGCCCCAGCATTTT.

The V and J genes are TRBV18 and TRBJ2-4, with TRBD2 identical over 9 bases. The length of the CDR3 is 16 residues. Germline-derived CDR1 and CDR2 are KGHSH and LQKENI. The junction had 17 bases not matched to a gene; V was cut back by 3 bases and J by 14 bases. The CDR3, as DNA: TGTGCCAGCTCACCCTTAGACAGGGCGGGAGGGCAGTCTGAGTACTTC. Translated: CASSPLDRAGGQSEYF.

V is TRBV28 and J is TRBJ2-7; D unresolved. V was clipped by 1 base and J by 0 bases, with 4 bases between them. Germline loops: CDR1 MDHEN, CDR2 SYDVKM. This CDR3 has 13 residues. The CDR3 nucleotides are TGTGCCAGCAGTTTATCCTCCTCCTACGAGCAGTACTTC. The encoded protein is CASSLSSSYEQYF.

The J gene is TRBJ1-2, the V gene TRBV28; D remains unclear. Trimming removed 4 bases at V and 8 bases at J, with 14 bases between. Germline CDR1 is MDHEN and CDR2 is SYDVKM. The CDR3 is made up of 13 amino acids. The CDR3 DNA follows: TGTGCCAGCAGTTCCTTGTGGAGCCAGGGCTACACCTTC. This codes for CASSSLWSQGYTF.

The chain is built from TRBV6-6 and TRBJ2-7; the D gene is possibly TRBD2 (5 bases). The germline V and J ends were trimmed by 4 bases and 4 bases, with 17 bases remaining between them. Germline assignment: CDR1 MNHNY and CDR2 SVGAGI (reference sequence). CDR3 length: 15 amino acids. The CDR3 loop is CASSFRALGAYEQYF. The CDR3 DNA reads TGTGCCAGCAGTTTCCGGGCCCTGGGAGCGTACGAGCAGTACTTC.

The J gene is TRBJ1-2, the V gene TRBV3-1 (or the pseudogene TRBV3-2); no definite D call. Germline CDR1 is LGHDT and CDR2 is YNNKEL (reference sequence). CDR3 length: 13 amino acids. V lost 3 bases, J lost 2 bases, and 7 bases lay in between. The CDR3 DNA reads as TGTGCCAGCAGCCACAAACACAACTATGGCTACACCTTC. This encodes CASSHKHNYGYTF.

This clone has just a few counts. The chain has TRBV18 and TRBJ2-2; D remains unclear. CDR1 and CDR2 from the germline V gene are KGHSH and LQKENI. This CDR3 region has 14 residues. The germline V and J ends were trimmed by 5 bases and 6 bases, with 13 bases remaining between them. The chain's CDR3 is CASSARPEAGELFF. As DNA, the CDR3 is TGTGCCAGCTCAGCACGACCCGAGGCCGGGGAGCTGTTTTTT. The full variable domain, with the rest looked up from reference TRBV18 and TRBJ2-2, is NAGVMQNPRHLVRRRGQEARLRCSPMKGHSHVYWYRQLPEEGLKFMVYLQKENIIDESGMPKERFSAEFPKEGPSILRIQQVVRGDSAAYFCASSARPEAGELFFGEGSRLTVL.

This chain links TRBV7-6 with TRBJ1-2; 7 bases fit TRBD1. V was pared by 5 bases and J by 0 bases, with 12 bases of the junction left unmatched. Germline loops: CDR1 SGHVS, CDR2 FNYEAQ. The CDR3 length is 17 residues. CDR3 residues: CASSPLTGRPPNYGYTF. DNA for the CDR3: TGTGCCAGCAGCCCCCTGACAGGGCGCCCACCTAACTATGGCTACACCTTC.

CDR3 loop: CASSPTGASGNTIYF. CDR3 DNA sequence: TGCGCCAGCAGCCCGACAGGGGCCTCTGGAAACACCATATATTTT. This chain joins TRBV4-1 and TRBJ1-3; TRBD1 agrees at 8 bases. Unmatched junction bases numbered 2, after V lost 4 bases and J lost 0 bases. CDR1 is MGHRA, CDR2 YSYEKL, per germline. The CDR3 consists of 15 residues.

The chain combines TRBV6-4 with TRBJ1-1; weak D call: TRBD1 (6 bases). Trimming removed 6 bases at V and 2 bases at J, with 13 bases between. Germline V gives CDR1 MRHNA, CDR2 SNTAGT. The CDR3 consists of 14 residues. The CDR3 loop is CASSLQGENTEAFF. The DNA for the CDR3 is TGTGCCAGCAGCCTACAGGGAGAAAACACTGAAGCTTTCTTT.

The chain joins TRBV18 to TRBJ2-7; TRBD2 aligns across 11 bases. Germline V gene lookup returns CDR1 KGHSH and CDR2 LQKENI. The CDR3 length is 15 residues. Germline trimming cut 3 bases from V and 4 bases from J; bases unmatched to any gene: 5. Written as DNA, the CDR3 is TGTGCCAGCTCACCTCCGGGACTAGCGGAATACGAGCAGTACTTC. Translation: CASSPPGLAEYEQYF.

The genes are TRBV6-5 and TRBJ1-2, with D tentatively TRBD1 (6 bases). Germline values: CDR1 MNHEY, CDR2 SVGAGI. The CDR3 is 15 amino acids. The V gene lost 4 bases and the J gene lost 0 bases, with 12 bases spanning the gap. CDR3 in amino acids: CASSWTALTNYGYTF. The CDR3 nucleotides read TGTGCCAGCAGTTGGACAGCCCTTACTAACTATGGCTACACCTTC.

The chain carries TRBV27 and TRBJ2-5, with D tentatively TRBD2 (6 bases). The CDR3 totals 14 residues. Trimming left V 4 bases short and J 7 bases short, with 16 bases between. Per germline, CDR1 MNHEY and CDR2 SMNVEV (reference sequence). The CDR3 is CASSSTGLLGTQYF. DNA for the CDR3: TGTGCCAGCAGTTCGACGGGACTCCTGGGGACCCAGTACTTC.

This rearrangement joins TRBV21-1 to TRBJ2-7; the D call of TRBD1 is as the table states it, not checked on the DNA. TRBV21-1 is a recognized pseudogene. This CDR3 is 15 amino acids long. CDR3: CASSLQENQRYEQYF. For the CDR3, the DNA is TGTGCCAGCAGCCTACAGGAGAACCAACGCTACGAGCAGTACTTC.

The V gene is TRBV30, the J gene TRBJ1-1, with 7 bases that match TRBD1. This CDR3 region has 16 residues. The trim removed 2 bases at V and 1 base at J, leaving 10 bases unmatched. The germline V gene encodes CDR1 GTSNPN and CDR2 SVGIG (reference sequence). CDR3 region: CAWSFTSYRGNTEAFF. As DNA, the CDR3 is TGTGCCTGGAGTTTTACCTCATACAGGGGGAACACTGAAGCTTTCTTT. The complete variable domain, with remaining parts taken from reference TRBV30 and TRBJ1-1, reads SQTIHQWPATLVQPVGSPLSLECTVEGTSNPNLYWYRQAAGRGLQLLFYSVGIGQISSEVPQNLSASRPQDRQFILSSKKLLLSDSGFYLCAWSFTSYRGNTEAFFGQGTRLTVV.

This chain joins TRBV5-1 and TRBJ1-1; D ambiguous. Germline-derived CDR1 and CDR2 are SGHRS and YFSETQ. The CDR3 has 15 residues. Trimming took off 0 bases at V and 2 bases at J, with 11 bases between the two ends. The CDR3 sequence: CASSLGLQANTEAFF. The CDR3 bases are TGCGCCAGCAGCTTGGGTCTGCAGGCTAACACTGAAGCTTTCTTT.

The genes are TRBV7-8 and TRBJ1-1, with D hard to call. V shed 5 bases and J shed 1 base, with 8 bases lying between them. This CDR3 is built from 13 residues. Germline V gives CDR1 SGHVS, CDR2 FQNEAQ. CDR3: CASSIQRNTEAFF. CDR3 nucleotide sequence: TGTGCCAGCAGCATACAGAGGAACACTGAAGCTTTCTTT.

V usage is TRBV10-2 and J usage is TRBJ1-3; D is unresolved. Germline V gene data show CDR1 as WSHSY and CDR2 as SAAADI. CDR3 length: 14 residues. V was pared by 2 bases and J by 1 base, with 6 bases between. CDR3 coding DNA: TGCGCCAGCAGTGAGGTCGGTTCTGGAAACACCATATATTTT. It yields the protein CASSEVGSGNTIYF.

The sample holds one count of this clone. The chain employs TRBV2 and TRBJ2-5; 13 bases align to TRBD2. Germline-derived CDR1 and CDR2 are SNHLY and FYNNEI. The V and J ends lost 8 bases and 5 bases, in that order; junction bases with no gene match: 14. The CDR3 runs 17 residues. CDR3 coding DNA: TGTGCCAGCGAAATCACCGGGACTAGCGGGGAATCGGAGACCCAGTACTTC. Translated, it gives CASEITGTSGESETQYF.

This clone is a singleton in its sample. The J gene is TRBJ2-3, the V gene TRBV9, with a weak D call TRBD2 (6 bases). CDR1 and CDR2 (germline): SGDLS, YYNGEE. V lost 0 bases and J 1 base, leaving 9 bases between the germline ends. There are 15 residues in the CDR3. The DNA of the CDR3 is TGTGCCAGCAGCGTAGCGGGCGGGGGCACAGATACGCAGTATTTT. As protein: CASSVAGGGTDTQYF.

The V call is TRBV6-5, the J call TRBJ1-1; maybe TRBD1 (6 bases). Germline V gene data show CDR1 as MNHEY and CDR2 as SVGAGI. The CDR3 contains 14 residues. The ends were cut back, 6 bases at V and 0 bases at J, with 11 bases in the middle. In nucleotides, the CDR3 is TGTGCCAGCAGCGGGACATCCTTGAACACTGAAGCTTTCTTT. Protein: CASSGTSLNTEAFF.